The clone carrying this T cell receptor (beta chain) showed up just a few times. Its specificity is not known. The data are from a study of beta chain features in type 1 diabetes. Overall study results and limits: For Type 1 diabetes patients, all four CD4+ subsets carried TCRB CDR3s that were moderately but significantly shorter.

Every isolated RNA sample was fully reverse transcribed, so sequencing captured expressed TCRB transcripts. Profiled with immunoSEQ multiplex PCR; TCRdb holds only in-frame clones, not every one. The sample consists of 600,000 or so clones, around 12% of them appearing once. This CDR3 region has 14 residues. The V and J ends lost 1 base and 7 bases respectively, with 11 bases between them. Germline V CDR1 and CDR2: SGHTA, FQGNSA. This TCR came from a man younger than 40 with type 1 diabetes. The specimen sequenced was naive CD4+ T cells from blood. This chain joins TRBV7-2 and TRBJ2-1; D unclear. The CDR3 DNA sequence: TGTGCCAGCAGCTTAGGCCAGCTAGGAAATGAGCAGTTCTTC. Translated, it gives CASSLGQLGNEQFF.